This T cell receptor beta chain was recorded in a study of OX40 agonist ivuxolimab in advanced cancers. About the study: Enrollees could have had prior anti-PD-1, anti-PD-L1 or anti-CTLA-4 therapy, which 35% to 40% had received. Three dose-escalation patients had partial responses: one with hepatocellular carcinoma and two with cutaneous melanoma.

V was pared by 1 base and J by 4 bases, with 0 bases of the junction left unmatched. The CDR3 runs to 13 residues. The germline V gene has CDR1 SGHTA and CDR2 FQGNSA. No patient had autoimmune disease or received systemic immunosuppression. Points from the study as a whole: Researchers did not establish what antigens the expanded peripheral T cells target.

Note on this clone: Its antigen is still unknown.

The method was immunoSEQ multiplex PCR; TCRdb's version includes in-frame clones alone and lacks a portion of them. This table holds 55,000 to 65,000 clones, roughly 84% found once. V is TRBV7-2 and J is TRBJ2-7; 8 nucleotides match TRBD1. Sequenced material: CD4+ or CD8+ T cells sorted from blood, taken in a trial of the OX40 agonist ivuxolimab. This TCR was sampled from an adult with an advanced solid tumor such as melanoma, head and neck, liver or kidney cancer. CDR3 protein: CASSLGDRYEQYF. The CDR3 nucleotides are TGTGCCAGCAGCTTAGGGGACAGGTACGAGCAGTACTTC.